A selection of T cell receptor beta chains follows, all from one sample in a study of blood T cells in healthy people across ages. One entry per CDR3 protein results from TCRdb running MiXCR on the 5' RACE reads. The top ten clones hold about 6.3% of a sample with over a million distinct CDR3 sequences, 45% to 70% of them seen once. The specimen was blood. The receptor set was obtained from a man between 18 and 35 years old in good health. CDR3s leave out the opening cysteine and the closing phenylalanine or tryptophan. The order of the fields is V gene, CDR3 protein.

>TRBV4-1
ASSRPPGLAHNEQF
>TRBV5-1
ASSFTGGRPDTQY
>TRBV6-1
ASSNHPGHDEQY
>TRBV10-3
AISEYRDTEAF
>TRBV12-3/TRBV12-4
ASNAGTNTGELF
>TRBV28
ASSPPSRHEQY
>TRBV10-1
ASSVENTQY
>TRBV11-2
ASSPDRKAYEQY
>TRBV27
ASRTRGGTLYEQY
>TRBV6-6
ASSYAPRGDQPQH
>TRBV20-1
SAKTDSHGYT
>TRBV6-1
ATDWGTYEQY
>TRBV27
ASSLLSRANTEAF
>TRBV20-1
SAALAEQETQY
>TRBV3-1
ASSAGLGSQPQH
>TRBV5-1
ASTRGQLIATGELF
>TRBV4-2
ASSQEGQIPSYEQY
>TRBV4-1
ASSQDWRPGYNYGYT
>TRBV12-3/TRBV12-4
ASTPRAATEAF
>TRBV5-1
ASSLVQGASNTGELF
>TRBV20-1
SAHTRGFDEKLF
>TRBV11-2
ASSLIRGEQF
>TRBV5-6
ASSLILGWNYGYT
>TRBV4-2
ASSQVNGYEQY
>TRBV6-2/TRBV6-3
ASSYVFGTVQGKNIQY
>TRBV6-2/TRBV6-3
ASSSQQGLYEQY
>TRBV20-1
SAAYRGPYEQY
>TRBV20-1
SARGQAMERGYT
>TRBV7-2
ASSLAQGAGGGYT
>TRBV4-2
ASSQADRNEKLF
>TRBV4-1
TSRRTGPKEEKLF
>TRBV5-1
ASSTSGRGTYEQY
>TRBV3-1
ASSQEGTHLLDEQY
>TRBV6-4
ASSDSFSGSPNTEAF
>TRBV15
ATSRDRVVSSPARRSSYEQY
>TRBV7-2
ASSFGQDHGYT
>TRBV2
ASNLGGFEQY
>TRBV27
ASSQEGEETEAF
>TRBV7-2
ASSLGGGLDTQY
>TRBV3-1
ASIHSSKETQY
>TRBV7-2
ASSSPRSGTGNQPQH
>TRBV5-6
ASSTRTGFYEQY
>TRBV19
ASSTTDREQDTQY
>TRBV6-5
ASSYSGQIGETQY
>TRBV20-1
SAPTGGAIHEQY
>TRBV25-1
ASSESGSDTQY
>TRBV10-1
ASSAVGGISTDTQY
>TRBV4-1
ASSPRDGVREQY
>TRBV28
ASRPLYGVSYEQY
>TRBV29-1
GVTSGSSYEQY
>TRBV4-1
ASSQGQLRGGVGDEQY
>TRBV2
ASSTSEYNEQF
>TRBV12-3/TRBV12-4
ASSTSDRSTNEKLF
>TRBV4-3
ASSQDFVGNPYQETQY
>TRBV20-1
SARGWVAGGNEQF
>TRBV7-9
ASSPRQGYNEQF